The 27 T cell receptor beta chains listed next were all sequenced from one sample in a study of T cell clonotyping in hematopoietic cell transplantation. TCRdb's table, derived via immunoSEQ multiplex PCR, lists solely in-frame clones and lacks some. The sample lists 8,500 to 9,000 clones; 80% to 95% were seen once. Sequencing was performed on PBMCs, taken 100 days after allogeneic stem cell transplant. These receptors originate from a male patient in his 50s who had an allogeneic stem cell transplant from a related donor, so T cells may come from the graft donor. Some clones in this sample may be carry-over from other donors' samples.

The chain joins TRBV19 to TRBJ1-1; D ambiguous. Germline loops: CDR1 LNHDA, CDR2 SQIVND (reference sequence). The CDR3 extends over 13 amino acids. Trimming cost V 3 bases and J 8 bases, with 13 bases left between them. CDR3 in DNA: TGTGCCAGTAGTATCCAAAGACTTGCGGAAGCTTTCTTT. Protein sequence: CASSIQRLAEAFF.

J is TRBJ1-3 and V is TRBV29-1; D is uncertain. V was clipped by 8 bases and J by 0 bases, with 11 bases between them. The CDR3 consists of 13 residues. Germline assignment: CDR1 SQVTM and CDR2 ANQGSEA. The CDR3 region is CSTMGDSGNTIYF. In DNA, the CDR3 is TGCAGCACCATGGGTGACTCTGGAAACACCATATATTTT.

The CDR3 loop reads CASLRSGGTSTDTQYF. The CDR3, as DNA: TGTGCCAGTCTCCGTAGTGGCGGGACCTCCACAGATACGCAGTATTTT. The rearrangement links TRBV11-2 to TRBJ2-3, with D perhaps matching TRBD2 (6 bases). The CDR3 covers 16 residues. Per the germline V gene, CDR1 is SGHAT and CDR2 is FQNNGV. V was shortened by 9 bases and J by 2 bases, with 21 bases between the two germline ends.

The chain joins TRBV7-8 to TRBJ1-1, with 9 bases matching TRBD1. J lost 1 base, V lost 5 bases, and 2 bases had no gene match. Germline CDR1 is SGHVS and CDR2 is FQNEAQ. CDR3 size: 14 residues. CDR3 sequence (DNA): TGTGCCAGCAGCAGGACAGGGGAGAACACTGAAGCTTTCTTT. Its protein product is CASSRTGENTEAFF. The full variable domain, with the rest looked up from reference TRBV7-8 and TRBJ1-1, is GAGVSQSPRYKVAKRGQDVALRCDPISGHVSLFWYQQALGQGPEFLTYFQNEAQLDKSGLPSDRFFAERPEGSVSTLKIQRTQQEDSAVYLCASSRTGENTEAFFGQGTRLTVV.

The chain combines TRBV5-4 with TRBJ2-7; D ambiguous. The V gene's germline CDR1 is SGHNT and CDR2 YYREEE (reference sequence). This CDR3 region has 14 residues. V was trimmed by 3 bases and J by 8 bases, leaving 18 bases between them. This CDR3 is CASSSRMNQEKQYF. The CDR3 nucleotides read TGTGCCAGCAGCTCCAGGATGAACCAGGAGAAGCAGTACTTC.

This rearrangement joins TRBV27 to TRBJ1-1, with D hard to call. This CDR3 spans 12 amino acids. The V gene lost 2 bases and the J gene lost 6 bases, with 7 bases spanning the gap. Germline values: CDR1 MNHEY, CDR2 SMNVEV (reference sequence). The CDR3 DNA follows: TGTGCCAGCAGTTTAATGGGCTCTGAAGCTTTCTTT. Its translation: CASSLMGSEAFF.

V usage is TRBV30 and J usage is TRBJ2-7; D is uncertain. The V and J ends lost 2 bases and 1 base respectively, with 6 bases between them. CDR3 length: 12 residues. Germline-derived CDR1 and CDR2 are GTSNPN and SVGIG (reference sequence). The CDR3 spells CAWSRGSYEQYF. The CDR3 bases are TGTGCCTGGAGTAGAGGTTCCTACGAGCAGTACTTC.

This clone was observed a handful of times. The rearrangement uses TRBV28 and TRBJ2-7; TRBD1 is a possible D gene (6 bases). V lost 5 bases and J lost 6, with 14 bases in between. From germline, CDR1 is MDHEN and CDR2 SYDVKM. CDR3 length: 13 amino acids. The CDR3 reads CASSRRDNIEQYF. In DNA form, the CDR3 reads TGTGCCAGCAGTCGCCGGGACAACATCGAGCAGTACTTC.

The chain couples TRBV10-3 to TRBJ2-7; either TRBD1 or TRBD2 may fit D (5 bases each). Germline CDR1 ENHRY, CDR2 SYGVKD. CDR3 length equals 14 residues. V lost 4 bases and J lost 2, with 12 bases in between. The CDR3 region has the DNA TGTGCCATCAGTGGGGGGACGGACCCCTACGAGCAGTACTTC. It codes for CAISGGTDPYEQYF.

The chain couples TRBV27 to TRBJ2-3; either TRBD1 or TRBD2 may supply D (6 bases each). V gave up 2 bases and J gave up 1 base, with 19 bases separating them. Germline V gene sequence: CDR1 MNHEY, CDR2 SMNVEV (reference sequence). The CDR3 loop spans 18 amino acids. Here the CDR3 reads CASSLTGAGQRGTDTQYF. Here the CDR3 DNA reads TGTGCCAGCAGTTTAACGGGGGCAGGGCAGAGGGGCACAGATACGCAGTATTTT.

This chain joins TRBV30 and TRBJ2-5; 9 bases are shared with TRBD2. The germline CDR1 and CDR2 sequences are GTSNPN and SVGIG (reference sequence). V lost 6 bases to trimming and J lost 13 bases; unmatched junction nucleotides: 12. The CDR3 is 12 amino acids. In DNA form, the CDR3 reads TGTGCCTGCAACCGCGGGGGGGCGTCGGGGTACTTC. Amino acids: CACNRGGASGYF. The complete variable domain, with remaining parts taken from reference TRBV30 and TRBJ2-5, reads SQTIHQWPATLVQPVGSPLSLECTVEGTSNPNLYWYRQAAGRGLQLLFYSVGIGQISSEVPQNLSASRPQDRQFILSSKKLLLSDSGFYLCACNRGGASGYFGPGTRLLVL.

The chain uses TRBV7-2 and TRBJ2-5; 12 bases are a match to TRBD2. Germline loops: CDR1 SGHTA, CDR2 FQGNSA. V gave up 5 bases and J gave up 5 bases; unmatched junction bases: 6. This CDR3 contains 15 residues. The DNA of the CDR3 is TGTGCCAGCAGCCCTAGCGGGGGGGCAGGTGAGACCCAGTACTTC. Amino acid sequence: CASSPSGGAGETQYF.

This chain joins TRBV6-6 and TRBJ2-7; 7 bases agree with TRBD1. The length of the CDR3 is 15 residues. Trimming took 6 bases from V and 1 from J; bases not matched to a gene: 9. Germline values: CDR1 MNHNY, CDR2 SVGAGI (reference sequence). CDR3 region: CASSQDRPHSYEQYF. The CDR3 DNA follows: TGTGCCAGCAGCCAGGACAGGCCGCATTCCTACGAGCAGTACTTC.

This rearrangement joins TRBV7-9 to TRBJ1-2, with D unclear. V lost 0 bases and J 1 base, leaving 12 bases between the germline ends. CDR3 length equals 16 residues. Germline V gives CDR1 SEHNR, CDR2 FQNEAQ (reference sequence). The CDR3 reads CASSLAPEDLNYGYTF. As DNA, the CDR3 is TGTGCCAGCAGCTTAGCGCCAGAGGATCTTAACTATGGCTACACCTTC.

V gene TRBV6-5 combines with J gene TRBJ1-1; 10 positions match TRBD1. Germline V gives CDR1 MNHEY, CDR2 SVGAGI. V was pared by 5 bases and J by 7 bases, with 10 bases of the junction left unmatched. There are 15 residues in the CDR3. The CDR3 DNA is TGTGCCAGCAGTACAAAGACAGGGGGCGCAGGTGAAGCTTTCTTT. Translated, it gives CASSTKTGGAGEAFF.

The V gene is TRBV6-7, the J gene TRBJ2-2; D possibly corresponds to TRBD2 (5 bases). TRBV6-7 is treated as an ORF (open reading frame) with a function not yet certain. CDR3 length: 16 amino acids. V gave up 5 bases and J gave up 6 bases, with 19 bases separating them. CDR3 in amino acids: CASSSAVPQRAGELFF. In nucleotides, the CDR3 is TGTGCCAGCAGTAGCGCCGTGCCCCAGAGGGCCGGGGAGCTGTTTTTT.

The chain combines TRBV4-1 with TRBJ2-1; 10 nucleotides line up with TRBD2. Germline CDR1 and CDR2: MGHRA and YSYEKL. The trim removed 0 bases at V and 4 bases at J, leaving 12 bases unmatched. The CDR3 runs to 19 residues. This chain's CDR3 is CASSQDGSGRLSTYNEQFF. In nucleotides, the CDR3 is TGCGCCAGCAGCCAAGATGGTAGCGGGAGGCTCAGTACGTACAATGAGCAGTTCTTC.

The chain carries TRBV25-1 and TRBJ1-5; D is undetermined. CDR1 and CDR2 from the germline V gene are MGHDK and SYGVNS. Trimming removed 2 bases from V and 11 bases from J, with 19 bases in between. CDR3 length equals 15 residues. The chain's CDR3 is CASSEGNGVSESQHF. The DNA for the CDR3 is TGTGCCAGCAGTGAAGGAAACGGTGTCTCGGAGTCCCAGCATTTT. Full variable domain (missing parts from reference TRBV25-1 and TRBJ1-5): EADIYQTPRYLVIGTGKKITLECSQTMGHDKMYWYQQDPGMELHLIHYSYGVNSTEKGDLSSESTVSRIRTEHFPLTLESARPSHTSQYLCASSEGNGVSESQHFGDGTRLSIL.

This chain links TRBV30 with TRBJ1-1, with 8 bases that match TRBD1. There are 14 residues in the CDR3. The trim removed 2 bases at V and 11 bases at J, leaving 13 bases unmatched. CDR1 and CDR2 (germline): GTSNPN, SVGIG (reference sequence). CDR3 nucleotides: TGTGCCTGGAGTCCGGGGGACAGGCTGGTTCTGGCTTTCTTT. Its protein is CAWSPGDRLVLAFF.

The chain links TRBV6-6 to TRBJ2-7, with 7 bases matching TRBD1. V lost 6 bases and J lost 5; bases outside the gene matches: 10. The CDR3 extends over 14 amino acids. Germline V gene lookup returns CDR1 MNHNY and CDR2 SVGAGI (reference sequence). CDR3 loop: CASSPDRAGNEQYF. The CDR3, as DNA: TGTGCCAGCAGCCCAGACAGGGCTGGTAACGAGCAGTACTTC.

The rearrangement links TRBV4-1 to TRBJ1-2; D is ambiguous. Germline values: CDR1 MGHRA, CDR2 YSYEKL. The CDR3 length is 15 residues. V was clipped by 0 bases and J by 3 bases, with 11 bases between them. CDR3 nucleotide sequence: TGCGCCAGCAGCCAAGATCCAAGAAACCACTATGGCTACACCTTC. It is translated as CASSQDPRNHYGYTF.

This sequence joins TRBV4-3 and TRBJ2-2, with D unresolved. V was pared by 3 bases and J by 6 bases, with 17 bases between. The CDR3 has 16 residues. Per germline, CDR1 LGHNA and CDR2 YSLEER. CDR3 coding DNA: TGCGCCAGCAGCCACAAGTTAGGTCTGGCTGCCGGGGAGCTGTTTTTT. Amino acid sequence: CASSHKLGLAAGELFF.

This chain connects TRBV19 to TRBJ2-7; the D gene is possibly TRBD1 (6 bases). The CDR3 is 13 amino acids. The V gene's germline CDR1 is LNHDA and CDR2 SQIVND (reference sequence). Trimming removed 5 bases at V and 2 bases at J, with 10 bases between. The CDR3 is CASSVGQTYEQYF. The CDR3 nucleotides read TGTGCCAGTAGTGTTGGACAGACCTACGAGCAGTACTTC.

The chain is built from TRBV19 and TRBJ1-4, with TRBD1 as a possible D gene (6 bases). The germline CDR1 and CDR2 sequences are LNHDA and SQIVND (reference sequence). This CDR3 is 13 amino acids long. Trimming took off 10 bases at V and 7 bases at J, with 16 bases between the two ends. The CDR3 here is CATQPRDIEKLFF. CDR3 DNA sequence: TGTGCCACACAGCCCAGGGACATTGAAAAACTGTTTTTT.

The chain is built from TRBV4-1 and TRBJ1-1, with TRBD1 as a possible D gene (5 bases). CDR3 length equals 18 residues. Between the trimmed V and J ends, which lost 4 bases and 2 bases, there was a span of 23 bases. From germline, CDR1 is MGHRA and CDR2 YSYEKL. In DNA, the CDR3 is TGCGCCAGCAGCCCCCCTACGGGGGGGTCTGCCTCTAACACTGAAGCTTTCTTT. It codes for CASSPPTGGSASNTEAFF.

This clone was seen once. The chain recombines TRBV4-3 with TRBJ1-3; D is unclear. The germline CDR1 and CDR2 sequences are LGHNA and YSLEER. This CDR3 has 15 amino acids. V was pared by 0 bases and J by 8 bases, with 14 bases between. The chain's CDR3 is CASSQDHSPEDTIYF. DNA for the CDR3: TGCGCCAGCAGCCAAGATCATTCCCCTGAAGACACCATATATTTT.

V usage is TRBV6-1 and J usage is TRBJ2-7, with 7 positions matching TRBD2. The CDR3 consists of 12 residues. J lost 4 bases, V lost 6 bases, and 3 bases had no gene match. The germline V gene has CDR1 MNHNS and CDR2 SASEGT. CDR3 bases: TGTGCCAGCAGGACTAGCCCGTACGAGCAGTACTTC. Translated, it gives CASRTSPYEQYF.